The rows below give T cell receptor beta chains drawn from one sample of a study of CD8+CD57+ T cells in acquired aplastic anemia. TCRdb re-called the reads through MiXCR, storing one row per CDR3 protein. The table has around 200,000 distinct CDR3 sequences, 63% seen once. Sequencing was carried out using sorted CD4+, CD8+, or CD8+CD57+ T cells (not recorded which) from PBMCs. The receptors derive from a human donor with aplastic anemia. The CDR3 runs from the conserved cysteine through the conserved F or W. The D gene is left open where the match is weak. Some rows mark clone size as missing; the rest say once, few, many or name a class of expanded clone.

>TRBJ2-7|TRBV5-1|NA|NA
CASSRGGRAGYEQYF
TGCGCCAGCAGCCGGGGTGGCAGGGCTGGCTACGAGCAGTACTTC
>TRBJ1-2|TRBV19|NA|NA
CASKGDTGDNYGYTF
TGTGCCAGTAAGGGTGACACCGGGGATAACTATGGCTACACCTTC
>TRBJ1-1|TRBV30|many|NA
CAWRGKGNTEAFF
TGTGCCTGGAGAGGGAAGGGGAACACTGAAGCTTTCTTT
>TRBJ2-5|TRBV24-1|NA|NA
CATSDYRLGQETQYF
TGTGCCACCAGTGATTATAGACTCGGCCAAGAGACCCAGTACTTC
>TRBJ2-1|TRBV7-9|NA|NA
CASSSPLGEQFF
TGTGCCAGCAGCTCCCCCTTGGGAGAGCAGTTCTTC
>TRBJ1-2|TRBV7-2|NA|NA
CASSPPGRTNYGYTF
TGTGCCAGCAGCCCGCCCGGGCGGACTAACTATGGCTACACCTTC
>TRBJ2-7|TRBV12-3/TRBV12-4|many|NA
CASSSTTRALEQYF
TGTGCCAGCAGTTCTACCACCCGGGCCCTCGAGCAGTACTTC
>TRBJ1-1|TRBV5-1|many|NA
CASSSQTGRGDTEAFF
TGCGCCAGCAGCTCGCAAACAGGGAGGGGAGACACTGAAGCTTTCTTT
>TRBJ2-5|TRBV20-1|NA|NA
CSAGSGLISSETQYF
TGCAGTGCTGGTAGCGGCCTCATCTCTTCGGAGACCCAGTACTTC
>TRBJ1-2|TRBV27|many|NA
CASRPTGLYGYTF
TGTGCCAGCCGTCCCACAGGTCTCTATGGCTACACCTTC
>TRBJ1-1|TRBV10-2|few|NA
CASSENRKENTEAFF
TGCGCCAGCAGTGAGAATCGGAAGGAGAACACTGAAGCTTTCTTT
>TRBJ2-7|TRBV6-5|few|NA
CASTPPADTYEQYF
TGTGCCAGCACCCCCCCGGCGGACACCTACGAGCAGTACTTC
>TRBJ1-2|TRBV25-1|NA|TRBD1
CASSVGQGAGYGYTF
TGTGCCAGCAGTGTCGGACAGGGGGCAGGCTATGGCTACACCTTC
>TRBJ1-3|TRBV10-3|NA|NA
CAISSSSGNTIYF
TGTGCCATCAGCTCCTCCTCTGGAAACACCATATATTTT
>TRBJ1-2|TRBV7-9|NA|TRBD1
CASSDRAIPYGYTF
TGTGCCAGCAGCGACAGGGCCATTCCCTATGGCTACACCTTC
>TRBJ2-3|TRBV10-3|NA|TRBD2
CAISNPGGAGGYTDTQYF
TGTGCCATCAGCAACCCGGGTGGGGCGGGGGGGTACACAGATACGCAGTATTTT
>TRBJ2-5|TRBV20-1|NA|NA
CSASITGTQYF
TGCAGTGCTAGTATTACGGGGACCCAGTACTTC
>TRBJ1-6|TRBV6-5|many|TRBD1
CASRTMGQGISSPLHF
TGTGCCAGCAGAACGATGGGACAGGGAATAAGTTCACCCCTCCACTTT
>TRBJ2-7|TRBV2|NA|NA
CASSENGYYEQYF
TGTGCCAGCAGTGAAAACGGATACTACGAGCAGTACTTC